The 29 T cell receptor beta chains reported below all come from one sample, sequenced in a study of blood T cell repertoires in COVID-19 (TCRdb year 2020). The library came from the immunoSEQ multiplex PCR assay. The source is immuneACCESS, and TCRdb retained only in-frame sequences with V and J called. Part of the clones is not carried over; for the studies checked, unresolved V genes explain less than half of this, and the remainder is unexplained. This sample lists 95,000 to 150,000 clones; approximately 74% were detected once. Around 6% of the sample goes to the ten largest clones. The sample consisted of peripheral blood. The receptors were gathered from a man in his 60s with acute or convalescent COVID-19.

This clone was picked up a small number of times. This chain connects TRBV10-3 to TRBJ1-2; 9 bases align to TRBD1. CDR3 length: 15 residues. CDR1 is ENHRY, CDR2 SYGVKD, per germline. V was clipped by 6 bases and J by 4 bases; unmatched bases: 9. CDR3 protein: CAISRNTGGVYGYTF. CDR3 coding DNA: TGTGCCATCAGCCGTAATACAGGGGGCGTCTATGGCTACACCTTC.

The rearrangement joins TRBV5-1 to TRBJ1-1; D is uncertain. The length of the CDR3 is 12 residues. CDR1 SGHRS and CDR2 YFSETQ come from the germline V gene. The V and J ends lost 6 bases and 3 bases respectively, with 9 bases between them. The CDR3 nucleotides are TGCGCCAGCAAGCTCGTGGACACTGAAGCTTTCTTT. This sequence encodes CASKLVDTEAFF.

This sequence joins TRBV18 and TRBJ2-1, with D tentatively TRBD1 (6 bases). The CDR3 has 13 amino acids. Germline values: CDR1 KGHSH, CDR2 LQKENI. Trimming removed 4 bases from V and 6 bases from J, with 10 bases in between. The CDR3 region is CASSLSRGNEQFF. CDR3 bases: TGTGCCAGCTCACTTAGCAGGGGCAATGAGCAGTTCTTC.

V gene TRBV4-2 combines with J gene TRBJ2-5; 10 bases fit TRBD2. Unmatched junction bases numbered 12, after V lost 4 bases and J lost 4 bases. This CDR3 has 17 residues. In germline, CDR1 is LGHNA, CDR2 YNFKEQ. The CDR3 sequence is CASSRSSQAGGLETQYF. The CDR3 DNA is TGTGCCAGCAGCCGAAGTTCGCAAGCGGGAGGGCTAGAGACCCAGTACTTC.

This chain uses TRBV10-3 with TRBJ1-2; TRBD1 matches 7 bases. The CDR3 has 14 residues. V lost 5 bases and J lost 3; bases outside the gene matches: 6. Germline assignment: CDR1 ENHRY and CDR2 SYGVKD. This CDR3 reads CAISTTGNYYGYTF. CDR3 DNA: TGTGCCATCAGTACGACAGGGAATTACTATGGCTACACCTTC.

Here the CDR3 reads CASSRDRELGYTF. CDR3 nucleotides: TGTGCCAGCAGTCGGGACAGGGAGCTTGGCTACACCTTC. The chain employs TRBV27 and TRBJ1-2, with 9 bases that match TRBD1. CDR3 length: 13 residues. The V and J ends lost 5 bases and 7 bases, in that order; junction bases with no gene match: 5. Germline V gene sequence: CDR1 MNHEY, CDR2 SMNVEV (reference sequence).

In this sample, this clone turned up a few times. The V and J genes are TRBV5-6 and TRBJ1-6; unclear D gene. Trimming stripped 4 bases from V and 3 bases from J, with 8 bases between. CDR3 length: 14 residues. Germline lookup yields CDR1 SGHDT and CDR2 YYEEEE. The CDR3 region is CASSKDIYNSPLHF. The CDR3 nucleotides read TGTGCCAGCAGCAAAGACATCTATAATTCACCCCTCCACTTT.

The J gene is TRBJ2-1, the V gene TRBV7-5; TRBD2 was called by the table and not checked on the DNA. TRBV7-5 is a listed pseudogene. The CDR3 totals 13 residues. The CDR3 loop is CARAGDSYNEQFF. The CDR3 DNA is TGTGCCAGAGCGGGAGACTCCTACAATGAGCAGTTCTTC.

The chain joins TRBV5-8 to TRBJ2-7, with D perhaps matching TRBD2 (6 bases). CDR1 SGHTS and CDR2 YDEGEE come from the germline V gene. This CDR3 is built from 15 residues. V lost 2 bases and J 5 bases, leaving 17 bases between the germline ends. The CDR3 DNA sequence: TGTGCCAGCAGCTTCCCGACTTGGGGGGTGCACGAGCAGTACTTC. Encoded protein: CASSFPTWGVHEQYF.

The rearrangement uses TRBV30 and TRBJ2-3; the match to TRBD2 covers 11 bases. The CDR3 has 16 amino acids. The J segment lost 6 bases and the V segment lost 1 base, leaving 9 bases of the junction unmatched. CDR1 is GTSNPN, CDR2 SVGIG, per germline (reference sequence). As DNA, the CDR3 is TGTGCCTGGAGTGGAAAGCAGACTAGCGGGGTCGATACGCAGTATTTT. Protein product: CAWSGKQTSGVDTQYF. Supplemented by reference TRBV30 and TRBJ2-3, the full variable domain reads SQTIHQWPATLVQPVGSPLSLECTVEGTSNPNLYWYRQAAGRGLQLLFYSVGIGQISSEVPQNLSASRPQDRQFILSSKKLLLSDSGFYLCAWSGKQTSGVDTQYFGPGTRLTVL.

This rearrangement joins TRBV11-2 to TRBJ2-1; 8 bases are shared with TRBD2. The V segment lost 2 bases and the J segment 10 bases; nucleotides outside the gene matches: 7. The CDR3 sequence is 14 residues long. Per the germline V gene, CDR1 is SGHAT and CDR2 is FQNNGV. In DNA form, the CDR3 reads TGTGCCAGCAGCTTATCATCTAGCGGGTTAGAGCAGTTCTTC. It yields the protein CASSLSSSGLEQFF.

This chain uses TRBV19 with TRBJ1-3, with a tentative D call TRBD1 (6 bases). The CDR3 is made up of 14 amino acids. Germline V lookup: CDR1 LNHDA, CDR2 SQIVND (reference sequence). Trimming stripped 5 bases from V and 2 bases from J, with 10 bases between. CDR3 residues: CASSPGAPGNTIYF. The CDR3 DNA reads TGTGCCAGTAGTCCAGGGGCCCCTGGAAACACCATATATTTT.

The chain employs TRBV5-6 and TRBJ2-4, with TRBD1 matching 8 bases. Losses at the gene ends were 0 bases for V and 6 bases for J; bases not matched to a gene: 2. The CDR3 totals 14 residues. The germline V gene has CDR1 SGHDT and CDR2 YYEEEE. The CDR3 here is CASSLAQGGNIQYF. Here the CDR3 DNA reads TGTGCCAGCAGCTTGGCACAGGGGGGAAACATTCAGTACTTC.

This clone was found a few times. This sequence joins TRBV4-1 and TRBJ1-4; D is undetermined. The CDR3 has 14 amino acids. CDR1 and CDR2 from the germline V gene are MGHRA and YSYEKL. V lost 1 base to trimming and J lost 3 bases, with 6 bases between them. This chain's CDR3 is CASSQGQSNEKLFF. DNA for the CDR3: TGCGCCAGCAGCCAAGGGCAGTCTAATGAAAAACTGTTTTTT.

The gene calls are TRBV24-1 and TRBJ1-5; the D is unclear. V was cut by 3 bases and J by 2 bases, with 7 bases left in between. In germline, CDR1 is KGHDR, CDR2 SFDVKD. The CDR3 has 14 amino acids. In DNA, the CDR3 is TGTGCCACCAGTGATCCTACGGGCAATCAGCCCCAGCATTTT. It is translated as CATSDPTGNQPQHF.

The CDR3 region has the DNA TGTGCCAGCAGCTTAGCGGGAGATCAGCCCCAGCATTTT. It codes for CASSLAGDQPQHF. V is TRBV7-9 and J is TRBJ1-5, with D unresolved. From germline, CDR1 is SEHNR and CDR2 FQNEAQ (reference sequence). The CDR3 length is 13 residues. The V end was cut by 0 bases, the J end by 5 bases, with 5 bases between.

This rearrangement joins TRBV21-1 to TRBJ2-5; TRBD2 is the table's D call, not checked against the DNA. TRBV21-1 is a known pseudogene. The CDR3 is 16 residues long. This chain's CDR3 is CASSKEGEGLGETQYF. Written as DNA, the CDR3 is TGTGCCAGCAGCAAAGAGGGGGAGGGCCTCGGTGAGACCCAGTACTTC.

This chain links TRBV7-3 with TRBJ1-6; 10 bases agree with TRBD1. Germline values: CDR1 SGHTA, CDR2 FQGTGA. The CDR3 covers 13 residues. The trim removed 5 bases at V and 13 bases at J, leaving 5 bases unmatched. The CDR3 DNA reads TGTGCCAGCAGCCCGGGACAGGGGCAGCCCCTCCACTTT. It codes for CASSPGQGQPLHF.

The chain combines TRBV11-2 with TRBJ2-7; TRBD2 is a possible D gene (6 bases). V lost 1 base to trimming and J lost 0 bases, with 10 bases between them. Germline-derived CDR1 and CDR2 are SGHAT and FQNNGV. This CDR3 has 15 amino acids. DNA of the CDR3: TGTGCCAGCAGCTTAGGCGGGATGCCCTCCTACGAGCAGTACTTC. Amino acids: CASSLGGMPSYEQYF.

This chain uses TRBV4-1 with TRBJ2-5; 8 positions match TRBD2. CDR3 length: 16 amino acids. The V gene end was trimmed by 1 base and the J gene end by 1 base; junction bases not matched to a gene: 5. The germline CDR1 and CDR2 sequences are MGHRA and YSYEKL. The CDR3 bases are TGCGCCAGCAGCCAAGCTACAACTAGCGGCCAAGAGACCCAGTACTTC. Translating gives CASSQATTSGQETQYF.

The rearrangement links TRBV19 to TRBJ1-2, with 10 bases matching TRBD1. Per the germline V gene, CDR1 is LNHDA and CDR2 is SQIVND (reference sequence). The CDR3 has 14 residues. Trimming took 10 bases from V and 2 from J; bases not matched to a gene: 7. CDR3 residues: CATWDRGQNYGYTF. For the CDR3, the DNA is TGTGCCACCTGGGACAGGGGTCAGAACTATGGCTACACCTTC.

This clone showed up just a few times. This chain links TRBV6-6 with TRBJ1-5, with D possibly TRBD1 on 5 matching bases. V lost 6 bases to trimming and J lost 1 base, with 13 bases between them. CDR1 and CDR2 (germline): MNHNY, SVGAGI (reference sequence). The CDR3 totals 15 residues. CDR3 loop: CASSSTSGSNQPQHF. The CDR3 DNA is TGTGCCAGCAGCTCCACTTCAGGGAGCAATCAGCCCCAGCATTTT.

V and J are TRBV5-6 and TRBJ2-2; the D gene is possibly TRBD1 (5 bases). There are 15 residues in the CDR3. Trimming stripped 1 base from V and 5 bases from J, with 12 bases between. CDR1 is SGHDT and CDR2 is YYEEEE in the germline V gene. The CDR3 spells CASSLYQGWTGELFF. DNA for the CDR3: TGTGCCAGCAGCTTGTACCAGGGTTGGACCGGGGAGCTGTTTTTT.

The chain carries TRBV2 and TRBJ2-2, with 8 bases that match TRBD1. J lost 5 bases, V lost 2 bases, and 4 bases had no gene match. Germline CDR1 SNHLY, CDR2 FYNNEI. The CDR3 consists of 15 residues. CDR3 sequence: CASSEQTGGTGELFF. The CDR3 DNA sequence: TGTGCCAGCAGTGAACAAACAGGGGGAACCGGGGAGCTGTTTTTT.

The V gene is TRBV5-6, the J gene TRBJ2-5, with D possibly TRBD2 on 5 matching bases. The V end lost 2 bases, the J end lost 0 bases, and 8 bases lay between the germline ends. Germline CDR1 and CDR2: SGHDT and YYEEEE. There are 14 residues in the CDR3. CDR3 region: CASSFERYQETQYF. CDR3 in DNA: TGTGCCAGCAGCTTCGAGCGGTACCAAGAGACCCAGTACTTC.

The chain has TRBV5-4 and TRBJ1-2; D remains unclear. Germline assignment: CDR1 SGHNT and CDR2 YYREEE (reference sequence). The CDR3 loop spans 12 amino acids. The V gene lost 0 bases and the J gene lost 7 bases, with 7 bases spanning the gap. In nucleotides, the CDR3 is TGTGCCAGCAGCTTGGGAGTTGGTGGCTACACCTTC. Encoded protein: CASSLGVGGYTF.

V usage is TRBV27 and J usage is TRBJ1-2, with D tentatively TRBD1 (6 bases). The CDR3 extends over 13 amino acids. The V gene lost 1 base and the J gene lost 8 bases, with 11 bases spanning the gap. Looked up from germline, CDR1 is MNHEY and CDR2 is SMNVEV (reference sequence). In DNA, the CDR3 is TGTGCCAGCAGTTTATACCAGGGGCAAGGCTACACCTTC. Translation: CASSLYQGQGYTF.

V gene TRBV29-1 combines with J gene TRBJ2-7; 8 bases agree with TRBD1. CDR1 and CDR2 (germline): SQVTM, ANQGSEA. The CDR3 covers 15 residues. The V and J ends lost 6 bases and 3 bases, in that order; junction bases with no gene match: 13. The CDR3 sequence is CSVTFQGTGIYEQYF. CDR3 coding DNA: TGCAGCGTCACATTTCAGGGGACAGGTATCTACGAGCAGTACTTC.

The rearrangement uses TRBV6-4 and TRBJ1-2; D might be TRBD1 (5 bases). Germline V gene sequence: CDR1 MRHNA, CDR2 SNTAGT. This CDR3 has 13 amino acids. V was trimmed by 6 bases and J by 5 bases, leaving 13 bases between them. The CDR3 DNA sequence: TGTGCCAGCAGCCCGGGACTGCGATATGGCTACACCTTC. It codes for CASSPGLRYGYTF.